This is a list of T cell receptor beta chains from one sample in a study of control samples from healthy donors and cancer patients. Assay used: immunoSEQ multiplex PCR; TCRdb lists only in-frame clones, some missing. The sample yields fewer than 200,000 clones, about 94% seen once. Sequencing used PBMCs. The origin of the receptors is a man aged 55 to 70 with colorectal cancer. Both conserved end residues are part of each CDR3. D genes are given only for firm matches. Clone sizes are given selectively: once, few, many, or a class where the clone is expanded.

V	D	size	J	CDR3	DNA
TRBV6-1	NA	NA	TRBJ1-6	CASSDTGGGNSPLHF	TGTGCCAGCAGTGATACGGGGGGAGGAAATTCACCCCTCCACTTT
TRBV18	TRBD2	NA	TRBJ2-1	CASSPISGLMGRRDEQFF	TGTGCCAGCTCACCGATCTCGGGACTAATGGGACGCCGTGATGAGCAGTTCTTC
TRBV5-1	NA	NA	TRBJ1-6	CASSLALYSPLHF	TGCGCCAGCAGCTTGGCCTTGTATTCACCCCTCCACTTT
TRBV19	NA	NA	TRBJ1-1	CASSTGGIAWNTEAFF	TGTGCCAGTAGTACCGGAGGGATCGCCTGGAACACTGAAGCTTTCTTT
TRBV12-3/TRBV12-4	NA	NA	TRBJ2-7	CASSFKDSYEQYF	TGTGCCAGCAGTTTCAAGGACTCCTACGAGCAGTACTTC
TRBV30	NA	NA	TRBJ1-2	CAWIGGRFYTF	TGTGCCTGGATCGGGGGACGGTTCTACACCTTC
TRBV5-6	NA	NA	TRBJ2-3	CASSLPRDGNTDTQYF	TGTGCCAGCAGCTTGCCTCGGGACGGAAACACAGATACGCAGTATTTT
TRBV12-1	NA	NA	TRBJ1-5	CASSFKRGGRLEHSNQPQHF	TGTGCCAGCAGCTTCAAACGGGGCGGCCGCCTCGAGCATAGCAATCAGCCCCAGCATTTT
TRBV27	NA	NA	TRBJ2-2	CASSTPNTGELFF	TGTGCCAGCTCGACACCTAACACCGGGGAGCTGTTTTTT
TRBV7-2	NA	NA	TRBJ2-6	CASSSPTSRSGANVLTF	TGTGCCAGCAGCTCTCCGACATCCCGCTCTGGGGCCAACGTCCTGACTTTC
TRBV19	NA	NA	TRBJ2-6	CASSNPAGANVLTF	TGTGCCAGTAGTAACCCGGCTGGGGCCAACGTCCTGACTTTC
TRBV5-1	TRBD2	NA	TRBJ2-5	CASSLAPAGNQETQYF	TGCGCCAGCAGCTTGGCTCCAGCGGGGAACCAAGAGACCCAGTACTTC
TRBV27	NA	NA	TRBJ2-7	CASGNYYEQYF	TGTGCCAGCGGGAACTACTACGAGCAGTACTTC
TRBV5-1	NA	NA	TRBJ2-7	CASREQGGEQYF	TGCGCCAGCAGGGAACAGGGTGGCGAGCAGTACTTC
TRBV7-8	NA	NA	TRBJ2-5	CASSADLYQETQYF	TGTGCCAGCAGCGCGGACCTGTACCAAGAGACCCAGTACTTC
TRBV28	NA	NA	TRBJ2-7	CASRPDRPSYEQYF	TGTGCCAGCAGACCCGACAGGCCTTCCTACGAGCAGTACTTC
TRBV2	NA	many	TRBJ2-5	CASSQDQETQYF	TGTGCCAGCAGTCAAGACCAAGAGACCCAGTACTTC
TRBV20-1	TRBD1	NA	TRBJ2-5	CSASQAGGETQYF	TGCAGTGCTAGTCAGGCAGGGGGTGAGACCCAGTACTTC
TRBV11-3	TRBD1	NA	TRBJ2-3	CASSLEAGGRNTQYF	TGTGCCAGCAGCTTAGAGGCAGGGGGCAGAAATACGCAGTATTTT
TRBV20-1	NA	NA	TRBJ1-6	CSASQGQGSPLHF	TGCAGTGCTAGTCAGGGGCAGGGTTCACCCCTCCACTTT
TRBV20-1	NA	NA	TRBJ1-1	CSASYRNTEAFF	TGCAGTGCTAGTTACAGGAACACTGAAGCTTTCTTT
TRBV11-2	NA	NA	TRBJ1-2	CASSLVGGYGYTF	TGTGCCAGCAGCTTAGTTGGGGGCTATGGCTACACCTTC
TRBV5-1	NA	NA	TRBJ1-2	CASSLAQNNYGYTF	TGCGCCAGCAGCTTGGCCCAGAATAACTATGGCTACACCTTC
TRBV30	NA	NA	TRBJ1-3	CASRRGNTIYF	TGTGCCTCCCGCCGTGGAAACACCATATATTTT
TRBV18	NA	once	TRBJ2-1	CASSPSLLGDEQFF	TGTGCCAGCTCGCCCTCACTCTTAGGGGATGAGCAGTTCTTC
TRBV5-6	NA	NA	TRBJ2-4	CASSLGVASAKNIQYF	TGTGCCAGCAGCTTGGGTGTGGCGTCGGCCAAAAACATTCAGTACTTC
TRBV19	TRBD2	NA	TRBJ2-7	CASSMKRGDSYEQYF	TGTGCCAGTAGTATGAAGCGGGGGGACTCCTACGAGCAGTACTTC
TRBV19	NA	few	TRBJ1-5	CASSIAQGNQPQHF	TGTGCCAGTAGTATAGCACAGGGCAATCAGCCCCAGCATTTT
TRBV2	TRBD1	NA	TRBJ2-7	CASSGTGGEQYF	TGTGCCAGCTCTGGGACAGGCGGAGAGCAGTACTTC
TRBV12-3/TRBV12-4	NA	NA	TRBJ2-3	CASSYSAVDTQYF	TGTGCCAGCAGTTATTCGGCGGTAGATACGCAGTATTTT
TRBV12-3/TRBV12-4	NA	NA	TRBJ1-1	CASSFETNTEAFF	TGTGCCAGCAGTTTCGAGACGAACACTGAAGCTTTCTTT
TRBV5-5	TRBD2	NA	TRBJ2-7	CASSLVVGRVANSYEQYF	TGTGCCAGCAGCTTGGTGGTAGGGAGGGTCGCTAACTCCTACGAGCAGTACTTC
TRBV10-3	TRBD1	NA	TRBJ1-2	CATSQGAGYGYTF	TGTGCCACAAGCCAGGGGGCAGGCTATGGCTACACCTTC
TRBV19	NA	NA	TRBJ1-5	CASSIWSNQPQHF	TGTGCCAGTAGTATATGGAGCAATCAGCCCCAGCATTTT
TRBV7-9	NA	NA	TRBJ2-7	CASSSGTGSSYEQYF	TGTGCCAGCAGCTCCGGTACAGGGAGCTCCTACGAGCAGTACTTC
TRBV6-6	TRBD1	NA	TRBJ2-3	CASSPNRGSTDTQYF	TGTGCCAGCAGCCCTAACAGGGGATCCACAGATACGCAGTATTTT
TRBV3-1/TRBV3-2	TRBD1	NA	TRBJ2-7	CASSLTTGFYEQYF	TGTGCCAGCAGCCTGACGACAGGGTTCTACGAGCAGTACTTC
TRBV18	TRBD1	NA	TRBJ1-2	CASSPDRSGYGYTF	TGTGCCAGCTCACCGGACAGGTCCGGCTATGGCTACACCTTC
TRBV23-1	TRBD1	NA	TRBJ1-5	CASSAPDRGINQPQHF	TGCGCCAGCAGTGCCCCCGACAGGGGGATTAATCAGCCCCAGCATTTT
TRBV7-2	NA	NA	TRBJ2-1	CASSPRGSGRGSQNEQFF	TGTGCCAGCAGCCCAAGAGGTTCGGGCAGGGGTTCTCAGAATGAGCAGTTCTTC